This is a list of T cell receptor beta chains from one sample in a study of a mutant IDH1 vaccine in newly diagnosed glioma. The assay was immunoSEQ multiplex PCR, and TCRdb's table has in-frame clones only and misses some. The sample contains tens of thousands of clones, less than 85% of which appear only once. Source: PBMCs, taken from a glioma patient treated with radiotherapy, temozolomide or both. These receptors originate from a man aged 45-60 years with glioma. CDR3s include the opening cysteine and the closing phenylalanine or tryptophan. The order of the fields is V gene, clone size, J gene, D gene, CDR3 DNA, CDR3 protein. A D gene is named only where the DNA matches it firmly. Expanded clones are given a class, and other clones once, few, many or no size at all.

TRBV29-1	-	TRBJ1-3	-	TGCAGCGTTGCCCCTCAATCTGGAAACACCATATATTTT	CSVAPQSGNTIYF
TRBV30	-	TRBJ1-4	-	TGTGCCTTCTCTTCTGAAAAACTGTTTTTT	CAFSSEKLFF
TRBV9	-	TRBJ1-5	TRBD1	TGTGCCAGCAGCGTGACAGGGGGTCCCAATCAGCCCCAGCATTTT	CASSVTGGPNQPQHF
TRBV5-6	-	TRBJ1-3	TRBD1	TGTGCCAGCAGCCTGCCCGGACAGGGGTTTGGAAACACCATATATTTT	CASSLPGQGFGNTIYF
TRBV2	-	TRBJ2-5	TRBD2	TGTGCCAGCAGTGAAGCCCCTAGCGGGGTAAAGACCCAGTACTTC	CASSEAPSGVKTQYF
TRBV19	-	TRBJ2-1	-	TGTGCCAGTTGTAACGGTGGCTCCTACAATGAGCAGTTCTTC	CASCNGGSYNEQFF
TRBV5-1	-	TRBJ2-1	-	TGCGCCAGCAGCTTGGCTGCGGAGAGGTTAGAGCAGTTCTTC	CASSLAAERLEQFF
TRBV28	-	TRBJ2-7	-	TGTGCCAGCAGTTTCGGGGTCGGGGCGGGGTGGCAGTACTTC	CASSFGVGAGWQYF
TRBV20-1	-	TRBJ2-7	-	TGCAGTGCCGGGCTCGCCTACGAGCAGTACTTC	CSAGLAYEQYF
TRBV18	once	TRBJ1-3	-	TGTGCCAGCTCACCAAGTAACAGAGTTACCTCTGGAAACACCATATATTTT	CASSPSNRVTSGNTIYF
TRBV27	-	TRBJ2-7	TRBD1	TGTGCCAGCAGTCGGGACAGGGGGTCCTACGAGCAGTACTTC	CASSRDRGSYEQYF
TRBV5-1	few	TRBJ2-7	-	TGCGCCAGCAGCTTGGGTAGCGCTGCCTACGAGCAGTACTTC	CASSLGSAAYEQYF
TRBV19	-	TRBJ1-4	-	TGTGCCAGTAACAAGGGAATTAATGAAAAACTGTTTTTT	CASNKGINEKLFF
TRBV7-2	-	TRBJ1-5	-	TGTGCCAGCAGCTTCGGACCGAGCAATCAGCCCCAGCATTTT	CASSFGPSNQPQHF
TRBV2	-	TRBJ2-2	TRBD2	TGTGCCAGCATCGGGGGGGCTACCACCGGGGAGCTGTTTTTT	CASIGGATTGELFF
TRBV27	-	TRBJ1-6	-	TGTGCCAGCAGTTTAAAAAGTACTACCGACTCACCCCTCCACTTT	CASSLKSTTDSPLHF
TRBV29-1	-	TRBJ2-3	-	TGCAGCGTTGAGAGGGGCCCCGATACGCAGTATTTT	CSVERGPDTQYF
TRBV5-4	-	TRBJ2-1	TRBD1	TGTGCCAGCAGCATGTTGGGGACAGGGGCCGGTGAGCAGTTCTTC	CASSMLGTGAGEQFF
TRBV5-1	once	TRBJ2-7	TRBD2	TGCGCCAGCAGCTTGACCGGACAGGGTAGCGGGGGGCTGAGGGAGCAGTACTTC	CASSLTGQGSGGLREQYF
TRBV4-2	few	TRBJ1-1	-	TGTGCCAGCAGCCAAGTGGCAAGCACTGAAGCTTTCTTT	CASSQVASTEAFF
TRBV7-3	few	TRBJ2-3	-	TGTGCCAGCAGCCCCGGGGCTAGTACAGATACGCAGTATTTT	CASSPGASTDTQYF
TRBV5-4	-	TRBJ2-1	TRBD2	TGTGCCAGCAGCTTGGAGGGAGGGGAGCAGTTCTTC	CASSLEGGEQFF
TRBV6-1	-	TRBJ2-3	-	TGTGCCAGCAGTGAAACAACACAATGGAGCACAGATACGCAGTATTTT	CASSETTQWSTDTQYF
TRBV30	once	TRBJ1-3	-	TGTGCCTGGATCCGGAGCTCTGGAAACACCATATATTTT	CAWIRSSGNTIYF
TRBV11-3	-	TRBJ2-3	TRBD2	TGTGCCAGCAGCTTGCGGGGGGGGGCCGACACAGATACGCAGTATTTT	CASSLRGGADTDTQYF
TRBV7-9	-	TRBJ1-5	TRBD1	TGTGCCAGCAGCTCCTGGGACAGGGATCAGCCCCAGCATTTT	CASSSWDRDQPQHF
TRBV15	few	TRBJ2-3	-	TGTGCCACCAGCAGGGGGGGGCTTACAGATACGCAGTATTTT	CATSRGGLTDTQYF
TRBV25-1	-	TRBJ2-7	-	TGTGCCAGCAGTGAAACGGCAACCTCCTACGAGCAGTACTTC	CASSETATSYEQYF
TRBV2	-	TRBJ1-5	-	TGTGCCAGCAGTGGAGGAAGGGATTTAGAGCATTTT	CASSGGRDLEHF
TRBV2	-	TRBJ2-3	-	TGTGCCAGCAGTGTAGAGGGGCTAAGCACAGATACGCAGTATTTT	CASSVEGLSTDTQYF
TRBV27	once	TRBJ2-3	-	TGTGCCAGCAGTACAGATACGCAGTATTTT	CASSTDTQYF
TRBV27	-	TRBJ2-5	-	TGTGCCAGCAGTTTATTAGGACCCCAAGAGACCCAGTACTTC	CASSLLGPQETQYF
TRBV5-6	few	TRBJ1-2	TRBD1	TGTGCCAGCAGCCTACGACAGGGAGATGGCTACACCTTC	CASSLRQGDGYTF
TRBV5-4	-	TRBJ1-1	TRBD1	TGTGCCAGCAGCCCACCGACAGGGTTGAACACTGAAGCTTTCTTT	CASSPPTGLNTEAFF
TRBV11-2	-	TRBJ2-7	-	TGTGCCAGCACCCCTCGGGCAGGGGCTGACGAGCAGTACTTC	CASTPRAGADEQYF
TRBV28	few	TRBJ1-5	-	TGTGCCAGCAGTTTTAGAGGGATGGTTGGGCCCCAGCATTTT	CASSFRGMVGPQHF
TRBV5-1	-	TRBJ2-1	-	TGCGCCAGCAGCTTGAGCAGGGCAGCCTACAATGAGCAGTTCTTC	CASSLSRAAYNEQFF
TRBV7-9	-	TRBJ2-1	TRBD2	TGTGCCAGCAGCTTTCTAGCGGGGGGGCAGAGTGAGCAGTTCTTC	CASSFLAGGQSEQFF
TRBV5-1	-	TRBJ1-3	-	TGCGCCAGCCGATGGGGGGACAACTCTGGAAACACCATATATTTT	CASRWGDNSGNTIYF
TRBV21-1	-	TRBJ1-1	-	TGTGCCAGTACAGGGGGCACTGAAGCTTTCTTT	CASTGGTEAFF
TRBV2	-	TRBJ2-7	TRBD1	TGTGCCAGCAGTGAGGCAGGGGGCACCGAGCAGTACTTC	CASSEAGGTEQYF
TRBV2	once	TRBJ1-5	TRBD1	TGTGCCAGCAGGGGGGGGACAGGGGGCAATCAGCCCCAGCATTTT	CASRGGTGGNQPQHF
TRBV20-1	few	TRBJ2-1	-	TGCAGTGCGTACAGGGAAAATGAGCAGTTCTTC	CSAYRENEQFF
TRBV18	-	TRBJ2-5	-	TGTGCCAGCTCACCACGCGACCAAGAGACCCAGTACTTC	CASSPRDQETQYF
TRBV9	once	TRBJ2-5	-	TGTGCCAGCAGCGTAGGGGGACCCGACAGGCACAGCCAGTACTTC	CASSVGGPDRHSQYF
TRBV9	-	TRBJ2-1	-	TGTGCCAGCAGCGTAGGGGCCGGCTCCTACAATGAGCAGTTCTTC	CASSVGAGSYNEQFF
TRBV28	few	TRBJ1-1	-	TGTGCCAGCAGTTTGCCGACAGAGCCCATGAACACTGAAGCTTTCTTT	CASSLPTEPMNTEAFF
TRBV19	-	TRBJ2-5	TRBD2	TGTGCCAGTACCTCTCAGCAGGGTAGCGGGGGGCCCATGGCCCAGTACTTC	CASTSQQGSGGPMAQYF
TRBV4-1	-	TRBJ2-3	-	TGCGCCAGCAGCCAGCCTGGGGGGCACCCGGCGGGAACAGATACGCAGTATTTT	CASSQPGGHPAGTDTQYF
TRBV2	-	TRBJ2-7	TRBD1	TGTGCCAGCAGGAAGGGGACAGGGGGTGCACACGAGCAGTACTTC	CASRKGTGGAHEQYF
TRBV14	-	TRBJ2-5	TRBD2	TGTGCCAGCAGCCCCCGAGGGAGAGAGCGGGGGGGACAAGAGACCCAGTACTTC	CASSPRGRERGGQETQYF
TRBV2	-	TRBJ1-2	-	TGTGCCAGCAGTGAGAGGGGACAACAAGGCTACACCTTC	CASSERGQQGYTF
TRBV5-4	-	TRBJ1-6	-	TGTGCCAGCAGCTTGTCGGGTCTAAATCCTTCACCCCTCCACTTT	CASSLSGLNPSPLHF
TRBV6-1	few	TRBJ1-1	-	TGTGCCAGCAGTGAAGTGGCCCAGAACACTGAAGCTTTCTTT	CASSEVAQNTEAFF
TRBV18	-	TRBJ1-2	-	TGTGCCAGCTCACTGGACAGTTACTATGGCTACACCTTC	CASSLDSYYGYTF
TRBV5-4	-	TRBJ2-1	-	TGTGCCAGCAGCTTGGGGAGCTCCTACAATGAGCAGTTCTTC	CASSLGSSYNEQFF
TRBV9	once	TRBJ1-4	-	TGTGCCAGCAGCGTCGACGGGGGCAGTGAAAAACTGTTTTTT	CASSVDGGSEKLFF
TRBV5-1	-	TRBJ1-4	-	TGCGCCAGCAGCTTGGGCCAGCTAGGCGCTAATGAAAAACTGTTTTTT	CASSLGQLGANEKLFF
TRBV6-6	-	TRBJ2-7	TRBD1	TGTGCCAGCAGTTACTCGTCAGCCGGACAGGGCTACGAGCAGTACTTC	CASSYSSAGQGYEQYF
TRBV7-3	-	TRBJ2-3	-	TGTGCCAGCAGCACCGGACAGTTGACAGATACGCAGTATTTT	CASSTGQLTDTQYF